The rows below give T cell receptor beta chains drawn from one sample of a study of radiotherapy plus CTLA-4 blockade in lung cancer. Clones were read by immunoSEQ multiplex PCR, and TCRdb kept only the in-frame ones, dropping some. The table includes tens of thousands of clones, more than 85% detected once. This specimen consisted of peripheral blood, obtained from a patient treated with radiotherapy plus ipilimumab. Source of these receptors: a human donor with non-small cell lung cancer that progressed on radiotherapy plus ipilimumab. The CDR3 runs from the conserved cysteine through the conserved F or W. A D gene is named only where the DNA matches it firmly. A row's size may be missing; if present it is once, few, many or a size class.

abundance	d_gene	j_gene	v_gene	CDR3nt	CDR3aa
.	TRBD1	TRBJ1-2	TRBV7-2	TGTGCCAGCAGCTTAGCGGACAGGGGCTATGGCTACACCTTC	CASSLADRGYGYTF
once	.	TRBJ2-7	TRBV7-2	TGTGCCAGCAAAGGCCAGGCGAGTGGCGAGCAGTACTTC	CASKGQASGEQYF
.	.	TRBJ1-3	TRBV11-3	TGTGCCAGCAGCTTAGTTGGAAACACCATATATTTT	CASSLVGNTIYF
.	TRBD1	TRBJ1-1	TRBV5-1	TGCGCCAGCAGCTCAACAGGGGTGTACACTGAAGCTTTCTTT	CASSSTGVYTEAFF
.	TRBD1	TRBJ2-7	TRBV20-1	TGCACAAGACAGGGCTCCGAGCAGTACTTC	CTRQGSEQYF
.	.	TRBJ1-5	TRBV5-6	TGTGCCAGCAGCCTATACGGGGGTATGAACAATCAGCCCCAGCATTTT	CASSLYGGMNNQPQHF
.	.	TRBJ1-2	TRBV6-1	TGTGCCAGCAGTGAAGGGCCAGGGAGGGGGTATGGCTACACCTTC	CASSEGPGRGYGYTF
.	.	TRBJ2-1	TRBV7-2	TGTGCCAGCAGCATCCTGCCTATGGGGGGATCCTACAATGAGCAGTTCTTC	CASSILPMGGSYNEQFF
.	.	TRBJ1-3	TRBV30	TGTGCCTGGAGTCGGGGGGCGAGTGGAAACACCATATATTTT	CAWSRGASGNTIYF
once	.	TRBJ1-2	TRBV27	TGTGCCAGCAGTCCCAGGGCAGGGGACTTTAGGTATGGCTACACCTTC	CASSPRAGDFRYGYTF
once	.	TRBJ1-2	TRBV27	TGTGCCAGCAGTCCTCGGGGAGGGAATTTCTATGGCTACACCTTC	CASSPRGGNFYGYTF
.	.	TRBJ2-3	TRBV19	TGTGCCAGTAGGTGGACAGTTTTACGCACAGATACGCAGTATTTT	CASRWTVLRTDTQYF
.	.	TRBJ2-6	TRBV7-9	TGTGCCAGCAGCTTGGGTGACTCTGGGGCCAACGTCCTGACTTTC	CASSLGDSGANVLTF
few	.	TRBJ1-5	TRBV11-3	TGTGCCAGCAGCTTGGGGGAAGGACAGCCCCAGCATTTT	CASSLGEGQPQHF
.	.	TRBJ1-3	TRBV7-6	TGTGCCAGCAGCTTAGGAGGGAGCTCTGGAAACACCATATATTTT	CASSLGGSSGNTIYF
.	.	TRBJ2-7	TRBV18	TGTGCCAGCTCACCCCCACAGGGACCTTCCTACGAGCAGTACTTC	CASSPPQGPSYEQYF
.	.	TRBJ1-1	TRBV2	TGTGCCAGCAGGGATGGAGTCGGGGCTAATAGTGAAGCTTTCTTT	CASRDGVGANSEAFF
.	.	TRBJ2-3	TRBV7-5	TGTGCCAGAAGCTTTGTGACAGGGTCCAGGACAGATACGCAGTATTTT	CARSFVTGSRTDTQYF
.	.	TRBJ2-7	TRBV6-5	TGTGCCGGCGACTCGGACGAGCAGTACTTC	CAGDSDEQYF
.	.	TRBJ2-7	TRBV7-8	TGTGCCAGCAGCTTAGGGGGGGCGGGAACCCTCTACGAGCAGTACTTC	CASSLGGAGTLYEQYF
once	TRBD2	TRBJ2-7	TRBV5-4	TGTGCCAGCAGCTTGGGCGCTAGCGGGGCCTCCTCCTACGAGCAGTACTTC	CASSLGASGASSYEQYF
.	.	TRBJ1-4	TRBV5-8	TGTGCCAGCAGCGGGACGCTTCTTGGCGAAAAACTGTTTTTT	CASSGTLLGEKLFF
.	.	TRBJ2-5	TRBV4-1	TGCGCCAGCAGCCAGTCTGCGGCGGAGACCCAGTACTTC	CASSQSAAETQYF
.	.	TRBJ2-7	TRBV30	TGTGCCTGGAGTAAGGGCTGGCTCTACGAGCAGTACTTC	CAWSKGWLYEQYF
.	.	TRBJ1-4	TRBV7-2	TGTGCCAGCAGCCTACAGAACTCTAATGAAAAACTGTTTTTT	CASSLQNSNEKLFF
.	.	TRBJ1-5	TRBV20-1	TGCAGTGCTAAGGGGAATCAGCCCCAGCATTTT	CSAKGNQPQHF
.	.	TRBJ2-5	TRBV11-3	TGTGCCAGCACCGATGGGGTCCAAGAGACCCAGTACTTC	CASTDGVQETQYF
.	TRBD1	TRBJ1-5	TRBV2	TGTGCCAGCAGTGAATCTGGGACAGCGTTCCATCAGCCCCAGCATTTT	CASSESGTAFHQPQHF
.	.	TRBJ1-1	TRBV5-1	TGCGCCAGCAGCTTGGGGGGTGTTGAAGCTTTCTTT	CASSLGGVEAFF
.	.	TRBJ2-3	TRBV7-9	TGTGCCAGCAGCTTAGCCCAGGGCAGAGATACGCAGTATTTT	CASSLAQGRDTQYF
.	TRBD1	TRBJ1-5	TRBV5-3	TGTGCCAGAAGCCCATACGGGACAGGGACGGGCAATCAGCCCCAGCATTTT	CARSPYGTGTGNQPQHF
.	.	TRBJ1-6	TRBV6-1	TGTGCCAGCAGTGTTCGACCTGGGGTCCCCCTCCACTTT	CASSVRPGVPLHF
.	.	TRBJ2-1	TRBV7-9	TGTGCCAGCAGCTCCTATGGGGACTCCACAAAGGAGCAGTTCTTC	CASSSYGDSTKEQFF
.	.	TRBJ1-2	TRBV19	TGTGCCAGTAGTAGCGGATTAAACTATGGCTACACCTTC	CASSSGLNYGYTF
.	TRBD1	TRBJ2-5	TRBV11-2	TGTGCCAGCAGTCCCGGACAGGGCGGCGTTTTCGAGACCCAGTACTTC	CASSPGQGGVFETQYF
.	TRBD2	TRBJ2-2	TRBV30	TGTGCCTGGAACCTAGCGGGGGTCGGGGAGCTGTTTTTT	CAWNLAGVGELFF
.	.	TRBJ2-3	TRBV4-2	TGTGTCAGCAGCCAAGAGGGGCGCGGGGCTACAGATACGCAGTATTTT	CVSSQEGRGATDTQYF
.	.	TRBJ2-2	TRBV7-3	TGTGCCAGCAGCCCCCAGGGGGAGCTGTTTTTT	CASSPQGELFF
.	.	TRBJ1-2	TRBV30	TGTGCCTGGAGTGTAGGAGGGTTTGGCTACACCTTC	CAWSVGGFGYTF
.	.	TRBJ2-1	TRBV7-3	TGTGCCAGCAGCTTATGGGCGGGTAACCACAATGAGCAGTTCTTC	CASSLWAGNHNEQFF
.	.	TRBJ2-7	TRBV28	TGTGCCAGCAGTCGAGAGTTAGGGAGCGAGCAGTACTTC	CASSRELGSEQYF
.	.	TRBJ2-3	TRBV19	TGTGCCAGTAGTATAATAGTAACGCTCACAGATACGCAGTATTTT	CASSIIVTLTDTQYF
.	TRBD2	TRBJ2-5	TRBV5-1	TGCGCCAGCAGGGTCTTACGACTAGCGGGATTGGGGTACCAAGGGACCCAGTACTTC	CASRVLRLAGLGYQGTQYF
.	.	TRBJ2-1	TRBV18	TGTGCCAGCTCACTAGCGGCAACTCCCTACAATGAGCAGTTCTTC	CASSLAATPYNEQFF
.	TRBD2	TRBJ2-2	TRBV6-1	TGTGCCAGCAGTGGCAGGGGACTAGCGGGAAGCTTCGGGGAGCTGTTTTTT	CASSGRGLAGSFGELFF
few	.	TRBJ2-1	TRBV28	TGTGCCAGCAACCCCGGACCGCGGCATGAGCAGTTCTTC	CASNPGPRHEQFF
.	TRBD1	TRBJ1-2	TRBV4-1	TGCGCCAGCAGCCACCCGGGACAGGGTTGGGGCTACACCTTC	CASSHPGQGWGYTF
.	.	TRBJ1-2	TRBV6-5	TGTGCCAGCAGCGGAGGAGGGGGTAGGGACTATGGCTACACCTTC	CASSGGGGRDYGYTF
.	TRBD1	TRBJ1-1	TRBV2	TGTGCCAGCAGTGGACAGGGGGCTAGAACTGAAGCTTTCTTT	CASSGQGARTEAFF
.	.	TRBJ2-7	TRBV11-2	TGTGCCAGCAGCTTAGGTGCAGGGGCGGTTAGGGAGCAGTACTTC	CASSLGAGAVREQYF
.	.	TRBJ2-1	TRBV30	TGTGCCTGGAGTGTACCGCGGTTAGCAACGATGTCCCTTGAGCAGTTCTTC	CAWSVPRLATMSLEQFF
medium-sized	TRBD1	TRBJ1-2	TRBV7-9	TGTGCCAGCAGCTTAGCTGGTCAGGGGGCGAGTAACTATGGCTACACCTTC	CASSLAGQGASNYGYTF